One and the same sample provided the 2 T cell receptor beta chains below, sequenced in a study of blood T cell repertoires in COVID-19. Repertoires were generated with immunoSEQ multiplex PCR, while TCRdb's copy carries only in-frame clones and drops some. The sample includes over 65,000 clones, around four fifths seen only once; the top ten take 15% to 20%. Sequenced sample: peripheral blood. All receptors come from an elderly man with active or convalescent COVID-19.

The rearrangement uses TRBV6-5 and TRBJ2-7, with 11 bases lining up with TRBD1. The length of the CDR3 is 14 residues. With V trimmed by 5 bases and J by 2 bases, 2 bases remained unmatched. The V gene's germline CDR1 is MNHEY and CDR2 SVGAGI. The CDR3 nucleotides are TGTGCCAGCAGTAGGGACAGGGGGGCCTACGAGCAGTACGTC. Translated, it gives CASSRDRGAYEQYV.

The rearrangement uses TRBV5-6 and TRBJ1-3; D not resolved. The germline V gene encodes CDR1 SGHDT and CDR2 YYEEEE. The CDR3 runs to 15 residues. V was shortened by 0 bases and J by 5 bases, with 12 bases between the two germline ends. The CDR3 nucleotides read TGTGCCAGCAGCTTGGCCTCGGTCTATCGAAACACCATATATTTT. Protein sequence: CASSLASVYRNTIYF.